Sequencing of this TCR beta chain was carried out in a study of blood T cell repertoires in COVID-19. Participants had their cohort set by participant-reported clinical history. TCRdb's copy holds only in-frame clones and misses some; the assay was immunoSEQ multiplex PCR. The table shows 140,000 or so clones, with 84% occurring only once. V was pared by 2 bases and J by 9 bases, with 9 bases of the junction left unmatched. The CDR3 runs to 17 residues. CDR1 and CDR2 from the germline V gene are KGHSH and LQKENI. The sequencing input was PBMCs or T cells enriched from blood (not recorded which). The V and J genes are TRBV18 and TRBJ2-1; 14 bases line up with TRBD2. The TCR comes from a woman aged 18-30 years who had been exposed to COVID-19. The CDR3 sequence is CASSPKIGTSGSREQFF. CDR3 coding DNA: TGTGCCAGCTCACCAAAAATAGGGACTAGCGGGAGCCGTGAGCAGTTCTTC.